This is a list of T cell receptor beta chains from one sample in a study of T cell repertoires in cytomegalovirus infection. No antigens are known for them. TCRdb processed the reads anew with MiXCR; each CDR3 protein has one entry. The table lists approximately 110,000 distinct CDR3 sequences, around 32% of them singletons. The sample consisted of CD8+ T cells from cultured PBMCs, taken from culture after CMV antigen stimulation. The receptors were sampled from a human donor in good health (CMV status not recorded). Some clones in this sample may be carry-over from other donors' samples. Each CDR3 is given with its conserved first and last residue. The D gene is left open where the match is weak. A clone size is listed for some rows: how often the clone was seen (once, few, many), or a class if it is expanded.

d_gene: .
j_gene: TRBJ2-7
v_gene: TRBV28
len: 18
abundance: .
CDR3aa: CASSLPPRDRDFSYEQYF
CDR3nt: TGTGCCAGCAGCCTTCCCCCACGCGACAGGGACTTTTCCTACGAGCAGTACTTC

d_gene: TRBD1
j_gene: TRBJ2-7
v_gene: TRBV7-6
len: 16
abundance: .
CDR3aa: CASSRGSGTGHLEQYF
CDR3nt: TGTGCCAGCAGTCGCGGATCCGGGACAGGGCACTTGGAGCAGTACTTC

d_gene: TRBD2
j_gene: TRBJ2-3
v_gene: TRBV20-1
len: 17
abundance: many
CDR3aa: CSARDSRGGRTTDTQYF
CDR3nt: TGCAGTGCTAGAGATTCACGGGGGGGCAGAACCACAGATACGCAGTATTTT

d_gene: TRBD1
j_gene: TRBJ2-5
v_gene: TRBV28
len: 14
abundance: .
CDR3aa: CASSLRGLLETQYF
CDR3nt: TGTGCCAGCAGCCTCAGGGGGCTATTAGAGACCCAGTACTTC

d_gene: .
j_gene: TRBJ1-1
v_gene: TRBV7-8
len: 14
abundance: few
CDR3aa: CASSFRRGDQEAFF
CDR3nt: TGTGCCAGCAGCTTCCGAAGGGGGGATCAAGAAGCTTTCTTT

d_gene: .
j_gene: TRBJ2-3
v_gene: TRBV6-2/TRBV6-3
len: 15
abundance: few
CDR3aa: CASSYVRGGTDTQYF
CDR3nt: TGTGCCAGCAGTTACGTCAGGGGCGGCACAGATACGCAGTATTTT

d_gene: .
j_gene: TRBJ2-3
v_gene: TRBV28
len: 15
abundance: .
CDR3aa: CASSSSGIGTDTQYF
CDR3nt: TGTGCCAGCAGCAGCTCGGGGATTGGCACAGATACGCAGTATTTT

d_gene: .
j_gene: TRBJ2-5
v_gene: TRBV4-1
len: 18
abundance: .
CDR3aa: CASSQDVDRGTPRETQYF
CDR3nt: TGCGCCAGCAGCCAAGATGTCGACCGGGGAACCCCTCGAGAGACCCAGTACTTC

d_gene: TRBD1
j_gene: TRBJ1-2
v_gene: TRBV7-3
len: 15
abundance: .
CDR3aa: CASSSGTGGAYGYTF
CDR3nt: TGTGCCAGCAGCTCCGGGACAGGGGGCGCTTATGGCTACACCTTC

d_gene: .
j_gene: TRBJ1-2
v_gene: TRBV7-9
len: 16
abundance: .
CDR3aa: CASSSTFGTDAYGYTF
CDR3nt: TGTGCCAGCAGCTCAACGTTTGGGACCGACGCCTATGGCTACACCTTC

d_gene: TRBD1
j_gene: TRBJ2-3
v_gene: TRBV6-8
len: 18
abundance: .
CDR3aa: CASSPTFPGGRDTDTQYF
CDR3nt: TGTGCCAGCAGTCCCACTTTTCCAGGGGGCCGTGACACAGATACGCAGTATTTT

d_gene: .
j_gene: TRBJ2-5
v_gene: TRBV14
len: 15
abundance: once
CDR3aa: CASSQARTYQETQYF
CDR3nt: TGTGCCAGCAGCCAAGCCAGAACGTACCAAGAGACCCAGTACTTC

d_gene: TRBD1
j_gene: TRBJ2-7
v_gene: TRBV27
len: 14
abundance: .
CDR3aa: CASSSGTGGHEQYF
CDR3nt: TGTGCCAGCAGTTCCGGGACAGGGGGCCACGAGCAGTACTTC

d_gene: .
j_gene: TRBJ2-3
v_gene: TRBV5-1
len: 14
abundance: few
CDR3aa: CASSLGSSTDTQYF
CDR3nt: TGCGCCAGCAGCTTGGGCAGTAGCACAGATACGCAGTATTTT

d_gene: .
j_gene: TRBJ2-7
v_gene: TRBV20-1
len: 15
abundance: .
CDR3aa: CSATMVRQSLREQYF
CDR3nt: TGCAGTGCTACCATGGTAAGACAGAGCTTGCGGGAGCAGTACTTC

d_gene: .
j_gene: TRBJ2-7
v_gene: TRBV6-2/TRBV6-3
len: 15
abundance: .
CDR3aa: CASSSETLSSYEQYF
CDR3nt: TGTGCCAGCAGTTCAGAAACGCTCAGCTCCTACGAGCAGTACTTC

d_gene: .
j_gene: TRBJ2-1
v_gene: TRBV6-2/TRBV6-3
len: 14
abundance: .
CDR3aa: CASSYDYTGERQFF
CDR3nt: TGTGCCAGCAGTTACGATTACACGGGGGAAAGGCAGTTCTTC

d_gene: .
j_gene: TRBJ1-5
v_gene: TRBV10-3
len: 13
abundance: .
CDR3aa: CAIGEHPDQPQHF
CDR3nt: TGTGCCATCGGCGAACATCCTGATCAGCCCCAGCATTTT

d_gene: .
j_gene: TRBJ2-7
v_gene: TRBV7-2
len: 14
abundance: .
CDR3aa: CASSSMSKGYEQYF
CDR3nt: TGTGCCAGCAGCTCCATGTCGAAGGGCTACGAGCAGTACTTC

d_gene: .
j_gene: TRBJ2-1
v_gene: TRBV7-9
len: 15
abundance: few
CDR3aa: CASSASGASYNEQFF
CDR3nt: TGTGCCAGCAGCGCTTCGGGGGCATCCTACAATGAGCAGTTCTTC

d_gene: .
j_gene: TRBJ2-2
v_gene: TRBV7-6
len: 18
abundance: few
CDR3aa: CASSPPFRGIRNTGELFF
CDR3nt: TGTGCCAGCAGCCCGCCATTCAGGGGAATACGGAACACCGGGGAGCTGTTTTTT

d_gene: .
j_gene: TRBJ1-3
v_gene: TRBV9
len: 15
abundance: .
CDR3aa: CASSVDGGSGNTIYF
CDR3nt: TGTGCCAGCAGCGTAGACGGGGGCTCTGGAAACACCATATATTTT

d_gene: .
j_gene: TRBJ2-5
v_gene: TRBV7-2
len: 15
abundance: few
CDR3aa: CASSLSTRLQETQYF
CDR3nt: TGTGCCAGCAGCTTAAGTACTAGACTCCAAGAGACCCAGTACTTC

d_gene: TRBD2
j_gene: TRBJ2-5
v_gene: TRBV11-2
len: 19
abundance: many
CDR3aa: CASSLERQLAGGGAETQYF
CDR3nt: TGTGCCAGCAGCTTAGAGAGGCAACTAGCGGGGGGCGGCGCGGAGACCCAGTACTTC

d_gene: .
j_gene: TRBJ2-5
v_gene: TRBV7-6
len: 16
abundance: few
CDR3aa: CASSSGSPGWQETQYF
CDR3nt: TGTGCCAGCAGCTCAGGCTCTCCGGGCTGGCAAGAGACCCAGTACTTC

d_gene: TRBD1
j_gene: TRBJ1-5
v_gene: TRBV6-1
len: 14
abundance: few
CDR3aa: CATHGQGDDQPQHF
CDR3nt: TGTGCCACCCACGGACAGGGGGACGACCAGCCCCAGCATTTT